This TCR beta chain was captured in a study of T-cell reconstitution after alpha-beta-depleted transplantation in children. Study conclusions and caveats: TCRbeta diversity was high at day 60 in some patients (a result of surviving recipient T cells and thymic progenitors).

The ends were cut back, 4 bases at V and 4 bases at J, with 17 bases in the middle. This CDR3 comprises 16 residues. In germline, CDR1 is SNHLY, CDR2 FYNNEI. Unique molecular identifiers were incorporated into the prepared TCRbeta library. TCRdb used MiXCR to reprocess the PCR reads, holding one entry per CDR3 protein. The sample contains about 980,000 distinct CDR3 sequences, less than 30% of which appear only once. Note on this clonotype: Its antigen is unknown.

This sequence originates from a boy under two years old who had a stem cell transplant for SCID, so the T cells may come from the graft donor. This material consisted of PBMCs, mostly from graft donor cells, taken 360 days after TCRalphabeta/CD19-depleted stem cell transplant. The V gene is TRBV2, the J gene TRBJ1-5; no definite D call. CDR3: CASSAVGSFRNQPQHF. CDR3 bases: TGTGCCAGCAGTGCGGTGGGGTCTTTCCGGAATCAGCCCCAGCATTTT.